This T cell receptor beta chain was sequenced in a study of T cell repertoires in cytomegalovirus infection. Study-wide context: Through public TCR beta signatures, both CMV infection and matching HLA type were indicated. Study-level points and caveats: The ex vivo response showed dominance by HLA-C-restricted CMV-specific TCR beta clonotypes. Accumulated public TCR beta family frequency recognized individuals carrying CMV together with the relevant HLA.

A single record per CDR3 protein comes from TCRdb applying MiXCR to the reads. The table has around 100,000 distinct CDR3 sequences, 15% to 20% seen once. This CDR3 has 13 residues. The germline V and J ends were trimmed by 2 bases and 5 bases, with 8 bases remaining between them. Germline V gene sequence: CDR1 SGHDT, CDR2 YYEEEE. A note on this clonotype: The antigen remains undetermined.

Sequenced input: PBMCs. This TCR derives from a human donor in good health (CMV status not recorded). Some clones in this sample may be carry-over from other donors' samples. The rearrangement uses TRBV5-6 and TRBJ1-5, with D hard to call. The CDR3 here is CASSLGIDQPQHF. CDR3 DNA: TGTGCCAGCAGCTTAGGCATCGATCAGCCCCAGCATTTT.